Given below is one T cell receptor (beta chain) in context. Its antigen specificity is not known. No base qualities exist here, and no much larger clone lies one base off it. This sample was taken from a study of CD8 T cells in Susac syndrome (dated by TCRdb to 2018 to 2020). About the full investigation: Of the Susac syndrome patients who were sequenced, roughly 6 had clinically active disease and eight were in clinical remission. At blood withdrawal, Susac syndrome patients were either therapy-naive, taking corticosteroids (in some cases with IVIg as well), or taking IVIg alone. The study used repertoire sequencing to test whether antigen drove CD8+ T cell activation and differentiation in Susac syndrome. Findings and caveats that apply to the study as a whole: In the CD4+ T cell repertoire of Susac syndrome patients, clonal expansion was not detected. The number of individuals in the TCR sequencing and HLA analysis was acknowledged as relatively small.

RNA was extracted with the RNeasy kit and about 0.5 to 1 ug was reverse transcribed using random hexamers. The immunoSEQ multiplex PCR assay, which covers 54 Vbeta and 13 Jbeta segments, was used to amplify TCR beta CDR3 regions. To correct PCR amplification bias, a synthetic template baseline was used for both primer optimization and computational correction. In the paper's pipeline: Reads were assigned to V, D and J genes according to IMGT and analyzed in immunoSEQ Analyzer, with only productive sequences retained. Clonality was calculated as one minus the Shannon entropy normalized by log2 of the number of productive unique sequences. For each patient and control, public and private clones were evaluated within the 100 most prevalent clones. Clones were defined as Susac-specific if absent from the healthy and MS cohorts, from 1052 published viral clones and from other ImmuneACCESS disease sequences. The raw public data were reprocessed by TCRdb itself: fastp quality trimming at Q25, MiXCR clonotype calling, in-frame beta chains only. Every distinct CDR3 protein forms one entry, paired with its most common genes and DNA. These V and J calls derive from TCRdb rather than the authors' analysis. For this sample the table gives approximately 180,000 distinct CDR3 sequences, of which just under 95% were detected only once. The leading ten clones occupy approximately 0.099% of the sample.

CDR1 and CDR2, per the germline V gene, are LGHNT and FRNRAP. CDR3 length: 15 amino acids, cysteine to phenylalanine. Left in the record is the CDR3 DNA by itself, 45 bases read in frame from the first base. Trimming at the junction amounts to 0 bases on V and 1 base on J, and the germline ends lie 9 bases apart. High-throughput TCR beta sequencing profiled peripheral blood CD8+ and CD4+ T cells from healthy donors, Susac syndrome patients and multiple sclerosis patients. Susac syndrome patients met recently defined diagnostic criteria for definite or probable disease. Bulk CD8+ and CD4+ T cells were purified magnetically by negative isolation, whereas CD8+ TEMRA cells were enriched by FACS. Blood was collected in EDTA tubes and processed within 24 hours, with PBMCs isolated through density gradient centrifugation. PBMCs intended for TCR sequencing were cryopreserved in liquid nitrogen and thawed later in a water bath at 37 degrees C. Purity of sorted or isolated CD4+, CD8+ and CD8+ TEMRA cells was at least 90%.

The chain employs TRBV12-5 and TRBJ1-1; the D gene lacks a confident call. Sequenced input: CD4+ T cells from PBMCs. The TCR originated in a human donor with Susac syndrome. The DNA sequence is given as TGTGCTAGTGGTTTGGTATTGCCAAGGAACACTGAAGCTTTCTTT. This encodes CASGLVLPRNTEAFF.